These 12 T cell receptor beta chains were all obtained from the same sample, sequenced in a study of cytotoxic CD8 clonotypes in ibrutinib-treated CLL. Clones were sequenced by immunoSEQ multiplex PCR, and TCRdb holds only the in-frame ones, with some missing. This sample yields 200,000 to 250,000 clones, of which 70% are seen a single time; approximately 15% belongs to the top ten. The sequencing used PBMCs, collected after 24 months of ibrutinib treatment. The receptors come from a human donor with chronic lymphocytic leukemia.

V is TRBV5-1 and J is TRBJ2-7; a possible D gene is TRBD1 (6 bases). V lost 4 bases, J lost 6 bases, and 14 bases lay in between. The V gene's germline CDR1 is SGHRS and CDR2 YFSETQ. The CDR3 length is 13 residues. CDR3 bases: TGCGCCAGCAGCAGGACAGACAGCTCCGAGCAGTACTTC. Protein: CASSRTDSSEQYF.

J is TRBJ2-1 and V is TRBV29-1, with TRBD2 identical over 10 bases. In germline, CDR1 is SQVTM, CDR2 ANQGSEA. V lost 7 bases and J lost 7; bases outside the gene matches: 7. CDR3 length equals 13 residues. The DNA for the CDR3 is TGCAGCGGGGTAGCGGGAGGAAAGAATGAGCAGTTCTTC. Translation: CSGVAGGKNEQFF.

The chain is built from TRBV30 and TRBJ2-1; the D gene is possibly TRBD1 (6 bases). V lost 1 base to trimming and J lost 9 bases, with 19 bases between them. This CDR3 is 15 amino acids long. Germline V gene data show CDR1 as GTSNPN and CDR2 as SVGIG (reference sequence). Here the CDR3 reads CAWSGEYRVRSEQFF. DNA of the CDR3: TGTGCCTGGAGTGGCGAATACAGGGTTCGCAGTGAGCAGTTCTTC.

As DNA, the CDR3 is TGTGCCAGCGGACAGGGAGGTCAGTACTTC. This gives the protein CASGQGGQYF. The genes are TRBV9 and TRBJ2-7; TRBD1 aligns across 8 bases. The trim removed 7 bases at V and 10 bases at J, leaving 4 bases unmatched. The CDR3 extends over 10 amino acids. Germline V lookup: CDR1 SGDLS, CDR2 YYNGEE.

To note about this clone: The germline gene is not matched at one end of the junction; a read error may be the cause. CDR3 loop: CASSPAGGSGIF. In DNA form, the CDR3 reads TGTGCCAGCAGCCCCGCGGGCGGGAGCGGTATCTTC. This sequence joins TRBV7-2 and TRBJ2-1, with 7 bases identical to TRBD2. This CDR3 region has 12 residues. From germline, CDR1 is SGHTA and CDR2 FQGNSA.

The rearrangement links TRBV15 to TRBJ2-1; tentative D call: TRBD2 (6 bases). Germline CDR1 and CDR2: LNHNV and YYDKDF (reference sequence). Trimming cost V 3 bases and J 6 bases, with 12 bases left between them. The CDR3 runs to 14 residues. The CDR3 protein is CATSSVDGSNEQFF. CDR3 DNA sequence: TGTGCCACCAGCAGCGTCGACGGGAGCAATGAGCAGTTCTTC.

This chain connects TRBV27 to TRBJ1-1; D remains unclear. V lost 0 bases, J lost 4 bases, and 12 bases lay in between. The CDR3 extends over 15 amino acids. Germline loops: CDR1 MNHEY, CDR2 SMNVEV (reference sequence). CDR3 nucleotide sequence: TGTGCCAGCAGTTTATCGGGCAGGTGGGGCACTGAAGCTTTCTTT. Translated: CASSLSGRWGTEAFF.

In DNA, the CDR3 is TGTGCCAGCAGCTTAGGGGCAGCGGGAAGACTGGGTGAGCAGTTCTTC. Residues: CASSLGAAGRLGEQFF. This chain uses TRBV11-2 with TRBJ2-1; 7 bases line up with TRBD2. Germline CDR1 is SGHAT and CDR2 is FQNNGV. The junction had 12 bases not matched to a gene; V was cut back by 1 base and J by 9 bases. The CDR3 totals 16 residues.

This clone showed up just once. The chain uses TRBV6-5 and TRBJ1-2; D is uncertain. The germline V gene has CDR1 MNHEY and CDR2 SVGAGI. The CDR3 contains 14 residues. Deletions cut 0 bases from V and 1 base from J, with 6 bases between. This CDR3 is CASSYSIRNYGYTF. The CDR3 nucleotides read TGTGCCAGCAGTTACTCGATCCGTAACTATGGCTACACCTTC.

The V and J genes are TRBV28 and TRBJ1-2; 8 nucleotides line up with TRBD1. Per germline, CDR1 MDHEN and CDR2 SYDVKM. The CDR3 sequence is 14 residues long. The V and J ends lost 6 bases and 3 bases, in that order; junction bases with no gene match: 6. CDR3 loop: CASRVTGVDYGYTF. As DNA, the CDR3 is TGTGCCAGCAGGGTGACAGGGGTAGACTATGGCTACACCTTC.

Only one count was recorded for this clone. In DNA, the CDR3 is TGCAGCGTTGAAGCCCCAGCGGGGGGACTAGCTATCGATGAGCAGTTCTTC. Protein sequence: CSVEAPAGGLAIDEQFF. The chain employs TRBV29-1 and TRBJ2-1; 9 nucleotides line up with TRBD2. The CDR3 totals 17 residues. With V trimmed by 1 base and J by 8 bases, 15 bases remained unmatched. The germline V gene encodes CDR1 SQVTM and CDR2 ANQGSEA.

The chain employs TRBV5-4 and TRBJ2-7; D might be TRBD1 (6 bases). The ends were cut back, 1 base at V and 2 bases at J, with 13 bases in the middle. This CDR3 comprises 15 residues. The germline CDR1 and CDR2 sequences are SGHNT and YYREEE (reference sequence). For the CDR3, the DNA is TGTGCCAGCAGCTTGTTCAGGGGAACTACCTACGAGCAGTACTTC. Protein product: CASSLFRGTTYEQYF.